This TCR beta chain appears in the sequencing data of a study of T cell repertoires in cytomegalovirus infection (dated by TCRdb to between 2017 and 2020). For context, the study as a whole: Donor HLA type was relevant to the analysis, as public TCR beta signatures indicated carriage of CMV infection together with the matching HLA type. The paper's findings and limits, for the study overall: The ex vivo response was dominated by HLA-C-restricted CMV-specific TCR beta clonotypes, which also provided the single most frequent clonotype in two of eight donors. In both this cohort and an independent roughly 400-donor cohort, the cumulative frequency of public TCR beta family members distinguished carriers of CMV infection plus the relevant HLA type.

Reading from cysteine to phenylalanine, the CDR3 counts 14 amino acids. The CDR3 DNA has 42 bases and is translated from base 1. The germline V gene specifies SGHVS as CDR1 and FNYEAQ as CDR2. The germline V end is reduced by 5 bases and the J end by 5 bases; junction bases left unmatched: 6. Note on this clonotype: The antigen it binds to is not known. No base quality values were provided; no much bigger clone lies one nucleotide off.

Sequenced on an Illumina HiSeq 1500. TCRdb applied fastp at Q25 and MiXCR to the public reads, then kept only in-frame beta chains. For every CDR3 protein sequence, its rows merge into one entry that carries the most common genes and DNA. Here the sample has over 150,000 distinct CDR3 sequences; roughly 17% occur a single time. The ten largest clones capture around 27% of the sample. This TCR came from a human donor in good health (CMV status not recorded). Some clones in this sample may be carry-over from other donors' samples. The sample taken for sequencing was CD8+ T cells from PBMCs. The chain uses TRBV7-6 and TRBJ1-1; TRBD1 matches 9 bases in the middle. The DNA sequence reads TGTGCCAGCAGCCAGACAGGGGGTGGGACTGAAGCTTTCTTT. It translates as CASSQTGGGTEAFF.